Included here is one T cell receptor beta chain sequence, with context. Sequencing was performed with immunoSEQ multiplex PCR; in TCRdb, only in-frame clones are kept and a portion is missing. The sample lists roughly 190,000 clones; approximately 80% were seen once. These data belong to a study of blood T cell repertoires in COVID-19. Overall study: Acute and convalescent COVID-19 specimens originated in the United States, Italy and Spain. PBMCs, B-cell-depleted T cells, or T cells were the source of the cDNA or gDNA that made up the material.

Enrolled through a virtual design, the participants were between about 18 and 100 years of age and came from about two dozen US areas. Before being deemed recovered, Cohort 3 donors had two negative PCRs, clearance, or symptom resolution. Germline-derived CDR1 and CDR2 are SGHDT and YYEEEE. The CDR3 is made up of 16 amino acids. The V end was cut by 0 bases, the J end by 0 bases, with 10 bases between. This TCR derives from a man in his forties or fifties who had recovered from COVID-19. Sequencing input: PBMCs or T cells enriched from blood (not recorded which). V is TRBV5-6 and J is TRBJ2-1; D remains unclear. DNA of the CDR3: TGTGCCAGCAGCTTGGGGCTCATTCTCTCCTACAATGAGCAGTTCTTC. Its protein product is CASSLGLILSYNEQFF.